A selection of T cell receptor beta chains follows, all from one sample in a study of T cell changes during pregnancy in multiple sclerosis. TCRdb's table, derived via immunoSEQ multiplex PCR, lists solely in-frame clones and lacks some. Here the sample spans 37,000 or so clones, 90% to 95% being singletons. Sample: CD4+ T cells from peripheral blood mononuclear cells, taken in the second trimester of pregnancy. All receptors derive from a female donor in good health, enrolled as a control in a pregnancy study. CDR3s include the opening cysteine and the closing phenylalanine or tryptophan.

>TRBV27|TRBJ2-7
CASSIRGQSSYEQYF
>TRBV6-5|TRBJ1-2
CASSYSAGQYGYTF
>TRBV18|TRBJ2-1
CASQQGYEQFF
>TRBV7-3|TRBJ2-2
CASSLTSSRGTGELFF
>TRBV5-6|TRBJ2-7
CASSYPGLAYEQYF
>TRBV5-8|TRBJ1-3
CASSLYRGGLDTIYF
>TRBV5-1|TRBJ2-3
CASGPGLAGGRDTDTQYF
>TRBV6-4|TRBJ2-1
CASSPLAGVNEQFF
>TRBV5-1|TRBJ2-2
CASNQIQNTGELFF
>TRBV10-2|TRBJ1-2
CASWSRGLDGYTF
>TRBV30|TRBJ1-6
CAWSVPLIPGLYNSPLHF
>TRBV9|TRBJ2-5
CASSVRLAGGQETQYF
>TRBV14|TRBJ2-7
CASSSRLTRSNEQYF
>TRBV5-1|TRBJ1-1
CASSNGQGVSRNTEAFF
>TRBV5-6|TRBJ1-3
CASSLQGLQNTIYF
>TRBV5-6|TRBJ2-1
CASSLAGGITYNEQFF
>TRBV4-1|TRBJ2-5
CASSPTVQGRSETQYF
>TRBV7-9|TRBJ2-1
CASSLAIPGNEQFF
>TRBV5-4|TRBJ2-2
CASSPKNTGELFF
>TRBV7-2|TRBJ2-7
CASSLWDYDEQYF
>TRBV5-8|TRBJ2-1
CASSLGALSYNEQFF
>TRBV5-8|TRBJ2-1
CASSIGLAGDSYNEQFF
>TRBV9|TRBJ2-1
CASSPEGSSGGQSSYNEQFF
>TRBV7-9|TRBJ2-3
CASSPKMRLADTQYF
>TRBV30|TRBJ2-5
CASGLGGKTQYF
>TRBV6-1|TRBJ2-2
CASSFSGTSYGELFF
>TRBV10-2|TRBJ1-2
CASRPGQTNGYTF
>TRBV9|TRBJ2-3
CASSVGGQGPERQYF
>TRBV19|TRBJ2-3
CATLERRGAADTQYF
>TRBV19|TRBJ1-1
CASSAGRSGGHTEAFF
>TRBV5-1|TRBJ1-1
CASSSGQGAPEAFF
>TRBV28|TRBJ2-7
CASMITSGVRYEQYF
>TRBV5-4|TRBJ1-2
CASSSGGAVYGYTF
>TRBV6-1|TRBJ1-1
CASTSSAGSEAFF
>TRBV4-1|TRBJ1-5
CASTQSGGGNQPQHF
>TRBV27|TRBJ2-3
CASRLDAGTQYF
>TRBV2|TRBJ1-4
CASRRTGSGEKLFF
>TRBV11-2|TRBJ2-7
CASSPDRLTSYEQYF
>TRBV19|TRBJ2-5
CASSPDPGETQYF
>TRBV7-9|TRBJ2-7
CASSGRLAGASRESYEQYF
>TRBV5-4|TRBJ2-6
CASSAGQVTSGANVLTF
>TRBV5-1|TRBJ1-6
CASSLILRAYNSPLHF
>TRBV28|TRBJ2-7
CASSLQREQYF
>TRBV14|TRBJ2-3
CASNRGASHTQYF
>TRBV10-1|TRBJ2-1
CASNRDRGSYNEQFF
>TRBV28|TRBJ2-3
CASSTLLAGGLDTQYF
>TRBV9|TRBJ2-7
CASSARSTGEQYF
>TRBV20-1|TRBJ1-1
CIVNTEAFF
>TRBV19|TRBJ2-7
CASSIATGTDYEQYF
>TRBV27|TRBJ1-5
CASSPMTGVGSNQPQHF
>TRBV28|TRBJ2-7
CASSFSSGSIHEQYF